Sequencing of this TCR beta chain was carried out in a study of T cell clones after liver transplantation. This CDR3 has 13 residues. The V gene lost 3 bases and the J gene lost 2 bases, with 7 bases spanning the gap. Germline CDR1 is MDHEN and CDR2 is SYDVKM. Sequencing used immunoSEQ multiplex PCR; TCRdb keeps in-frame clones, though not all of them. Of over 70,000 clones in the sample, 80% were seen once. The count of this clone is one. The genes are TRBV28 and TRBJ2-5; weak D call: TRBD1 (5 bases). The source is a human patient who received a liver transplant. These T cells may partly come from the graft donor. This specimen was CD4+ T cells from blood, taken 12 months after liver transplant. The CDR3 DNA is TGTGCCAGCAGTTTGGACATTCAAGAGACCCAGTACTTC. Translated, it gives CASSLDIQETQYF. Filled out from reference TRBV28 and TRBJ2-5, the complete variable domain reads DVKVTQSSRYLVKRTGEKVFLECVQDMDHENMFWYRQDPGLGLRLIYFSYDVKMKEKGDIPEGYSVSREKKERFSLILESASTNQTSMYLCASSLDIQETQYFGPGTRLLVL.